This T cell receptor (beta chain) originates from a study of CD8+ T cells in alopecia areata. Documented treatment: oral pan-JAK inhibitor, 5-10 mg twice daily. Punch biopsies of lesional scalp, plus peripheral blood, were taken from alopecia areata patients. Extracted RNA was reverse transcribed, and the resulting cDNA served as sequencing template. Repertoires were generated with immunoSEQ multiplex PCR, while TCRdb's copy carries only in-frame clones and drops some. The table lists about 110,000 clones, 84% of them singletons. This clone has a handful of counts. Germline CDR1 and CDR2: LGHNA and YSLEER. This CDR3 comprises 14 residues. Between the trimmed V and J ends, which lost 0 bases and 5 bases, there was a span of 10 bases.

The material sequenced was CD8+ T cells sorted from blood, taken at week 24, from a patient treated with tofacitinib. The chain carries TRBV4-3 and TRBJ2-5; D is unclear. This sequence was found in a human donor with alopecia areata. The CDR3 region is CASSQDFLGETQYF. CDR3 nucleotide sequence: TGCGCCAGCAGCCAAGATTTCTTGGGGGAGACCCAGTACTTC.